A selection of T cell receptor beta chains follows, all from one sample in a study of blood T cell repertoires in COVID-19. Measured with immunoSEQ multiplex PCR; TCRdb has only the in-frame clones, and not every one. Of about 77,000 clones listed, roughly 90% are singletons. The sequencing input was peripheral blood. These receptors were taken from a woman of 80 years or more with active or convalescent COVID-19. CDR3s include the opening cysteine and the closing phenylalanine or tryptophan. Fields, in order: CDR3 DNA, CDR3 protein, CDR3 length, clone size, D gene, V gene, J gene. A D gene is named only where the DNA matches it firmly. For some rows the clone size is stated as once, few or many, or as a class when expanded; others skip it.

cdr3_nt: TGCGCCAGCAGTGAGTCTCGCCCAACAGTACCTCAACCCCCCGATGAACCCAACCCCAATGAGCAGTTCTTC
cdr3_aa: CASSESRPTVPQPPDEPNPNEQFF
cdr3_length: 24
clone_size: .
d_call: .
v_call: TRBV10-1
j_call: TRBJ2-1

cdr3_nt: TGTGCCAGCAGTTACGACAGGGGGTACGAGCAGTACTTC
cdr3_aa: CASSYDRGYEQYF
cdr3_length: 13
clone_size: .
d_call: TRBD1
v_call: TRBV6-5
j_call: TRBJ2-7

cdr3_nt: TGTGCCTGGAGTGTATCAGGGACTAGCGAAACCGGGGAGCTGTTTTTT
cdr3_aa: CAWSVSGTSETGELFF
cdr3_length: 16
clone_size: .
d_call: TRBD2
v_call: TRBV30
j_call: TRBJ2-2

cdr3_nt: TGCGCCAGCAGCTTAACAGGGTATACTAACTATGGCTACACCTTC
cdr3_aa: CASSLTGYTNYGYTF
cdr3_length: 15
clone_size: .
d_call: .
v_call: TRBV5-1
j_call: TRBJ1-2

cdr3_nt: TGTGCCAGCACCATCCCAGTAGCGGGGGTGGGGGCTTTCTTT
cdr3_aa: CASTIPVAGVGAFF
cdr3_length: 14
clone_size: .
d_call: .
v_call: TRBV7-9
j_call: TRBJ1-1

cdr3_nt: TGTGCCAGCCGAGGACAGGGGGCAGGAAACACCATATATTTT
cdr3_aa: CASRGQGAGNTIYF
cdr3_length: 14
clone_size: .
d_call: TRBD1
v_call: TRBV28
j_call: TRBJ1-3

cdr3_nt: TGTGCCAGCAGTGAGACAGGGGAGGGTGATCGTGGCTATGGCTACACCTTC
cdr3_aa: CASSETGEGDRGYGYTF
cdr3_length: 17
clone_size: .
d_call: TRBD1
v_call: TRBV6-4
j_call: TRBJ1-2

cdr3_nt: TGTGCCAGCAGCTCCGGACTAGCGGGGGCGGGGGAGCAGTACTTC
cdr3_aa: CASSSGLAGAGEQYF
cdr3_length: 15
clone_size: .
d_call: TRBD2
v_call: TRBV7-2
j_call: TRBJ2-7

cdr3_nt: TGCGCCAGCAGCCAAGATAGGCAGAGGGTGGCCAAAAACATTCAGTACTTC
cdr3_aa: CASSQDRQRVAKNIQYF
cdr3_length: 17
clone_size: .
d_call: .
v_call: TRBV4-3
j_call: TRBJ2-4

cdr3_nt: TGTGCCAGTAGTATGTCGCCGACAGGGGCAGCTGGCTACACCTTC
cdr3_aa: CASSMSPTGAAGYTF
cdr3_length: 15
clone_size: .
d_call: TRBD1
v_call: TRBV19
j_call: TRBJ1-2

cdr3_nt: TGTGCCAGCAGCTTCAGGGACAGGGTTGTAAGAACAGATACGCAGTATTTT
cdr3_aa: CASSFRDRVVRTDTQYF
cdr3_length: 17
clone_size: .
d_call: TRBD1
v_call: TRBV7-2
j_call: TRBJ2-3

cdr3_nt: TGTGCCAGCAGCCTACAGATAAATCAGCCCCAGCATTTT
cdr3_aa: CASSLQINQPQHF
cdr3_length: 13
clone_size: .
d_call: .
v_call: TRBV7-6
j_call: TRBJ1-5

cdr3_nt: TGTGCCAGCAGTTCGGGGGGACAGGTAAACGAGCAGTACTTC
cdr3_aa: CASSSGGQVNEQYF
cdr3_length: 14
clone_size: .
d_call: .
v_call: TRBV28
j_call: TRBJ2-7

cdr3_nt: TGTGCCAGCAGTTCCCCTTTTGGGACAGGCACAACTGAAGCTTTCTTT
cdr3_aa: CASSSPFGTGTTEAFF
cdr3_length: 16
clone_size: once
d_call: TRBD1
v_call: TRBV28
j_call: TRBJ1-1

cdr3_nt: TGCAGTGCTAGCGGGAACACTGAAGCTTTCTTT
cdr3_aa: CSASGNTEAFF
cdr3_length: 11
clone_size: .
d_call: .
v_call: TRBV20-1
j_call: TRBJ1-1

cdr3_nt: TGTGCCAGCAGTTACAGGGGGCCGAGCTCCTACGAGCAGTACTTC
cdr3_aa: CASSYRGPSSYEQYF
cdr3_length: 15
clone_size: .
d_call: TRBD1
v_call: TRBV28
j_call: TRBJ2-7

cdr3_nt: TGTGCCAGCAGTTTATTGTCGGGGGGAGAGACCCAGTACTTC
cdr3_aa: CASSLLSGGETQYF
cdr3_length: 14
clone_size: .
d_call: TRBD2
v_call: TRBV28
j_call: TRBJ2-5

cdr3_nt: TGTGCCAGCAGTGCGACAGGCTATGGCTACACCTTC
cdr3_aa: CASSATGYGYTF
cdr3_length: 12
clone_size: .
d_call: .
v_call: TRBV12-3/TRBV12-4
j_call: TRBJ1-2

cdr3_nt: TGTGCCAGCAGTCGGGGGTGGACTGAAGCTTTCTTT
cdr3_aa: CASSRGWTEAFF
cdr3_length: 12
clone_size: .
d_call: .
v_call: TRBV6-5
j_call: TRBJ1-1

cdr3_nt: TGTGCCAGCAGTTACGGGGGGACTGAAGCTTTCTTT
cdr3_aa: CASSYGGTEAFF
cdr3_length: 12
clone_size: .
d_call: .
v_call: TRBV6-5
j_call: TRBJ1-1

cdr3_nt: TGTGCCAGTAGTATAGCCCCGAGGAACGAGCAGTACTTC
cdr3_aa: CASSIAPRNEQYF
cdr3_length: 13
clone_size: .
d_call: .
v_call: TRBV19
j_call: TRBJ2-7

cdr3_nt: TGTGCCAGCAGCCCGGGGGACAGGAAAAACACCCGAGAGCTGTTTTTT
cdr3_aa: CASSPGDRKNTRELFF
cdr3_length: 16
clone_size: .
d_call: TRBD1
v_call: TRBV3-1/TRBV3-2
j_call: TRBJ2-2

cdr3_nt: TGTGCCAGCAGTCGACAGGCGAGCTCCTACAATGAGCAGTTCTTC
cdr3_aa: CASSRQASSYNEQFF
cdr3_length: 15
clone_size: .
d_call: .
v_call: TRBV6-5
j_call: TRBJ2-1

cdr3_nt: TGTGCCAGCAGCCCACGCGGACTAGCGGAGACCTACGAGCAGTACTTC
cdr3_aa: CASSPRGLAETYEQYF
cdr3_length: 16
clone_size: .
d_call: TRBD2
v_call: TRBV6-6
j_call: TRBJ2-7

cdr3_nt: TGTGCCATCAGTGAGGGGCAGGGTAATTCACCCCTCCACTTT
cdr3_aa: CAISEGQGNSPLHF
cdr3_length: 14
clone_size: once
d_call: .
v_call: TRBV10-3
j_call: TRBJ1-6